These 18 T cell receptor beta chains were all obtained from the same sample, sequenced in a study of response to subunit inactivated influenza vaccine. TCRdb re-analysed the RT-PCR reads in MiXCR, keeping a single row per CDR3 protein. The table records 150,000 to 200,000 distinct CDR3 sequences, less than 15% of them present only once. These data were also reused for a study on T cells expressing NK-cell markers. This second study notes: Making the TCR beta cDNA relied on 5'RACE template switching with UMIs.

Sequenced here: CD8+ T cells sorted from PBMCs, sampled about 11 days after vaccination. These TCRs come from a man aged 50 to 59 who received an inactivated influenza vaccine.

The V gene is TRBV4-3, the J gene TRBJ2-7; the match to TRBD1 covers 8 bases. This CDR3 spans 17 amino acids. Germline CDR1 is LGHNA and CDR2 is YSLEER. J gave up 0 bases and V 0 bases, and 7 bases lay outside the gene matches. CDR3 protein: CASSQDWTGLISYEQYF. The CDR3 DNA sequence: TGCGCCAGCAGCCAAGATTGGACAGGGCTTATCTCCTACGAGCAGTACTTC.

Note on this clonotype: A read error may explain this, as a much larger clone is one base away. This chain uses TRBV5-1 with TRBJ2-1; the D gene is possibly TRBD1 (6 bases). The CDR3 spans 12 residues. Germline lookup yields CDR1 SGHRS and CDR2 YFSETQ. The DNA for the CDR3 is TGCGCCAGCAGCTTGAGGGGGAATGAGAAGTTCTTC. Translating it yields CASSLRGNEKFF.

The table lists this clonotype with a few counts. The genes are TRBV6-5 and TRBJ2-7; possible D gene TRBD2, 5 bases. CDR3 size: 19 residues. Between the trimmed V and J ends, which lost 0 bases and 5 bases, there was a span of 26 bases. In germline, CDR1 is MNHEY, CDR2 SVGAGI. This CDR3 is CASSYSLQLQTPGRNEQYF. For the CDR3, the DNA is TGTGCCAGCAGTTACTCGTTACAGCTCCAGACTCCTGGGAGAAACGAGCAGTACTTC.

This clonotype was seen a few times. The chain joins TRBV9 to TRBJ1-6; no definite D call. Germline V gene sequence: CDR1 SGDLS, CDR2 YYNGEE. V lost 0 bases, J lost 10 bases, and 5 bases lay in between. This CDR3 spans 12 amino acids. DNA of the CDR3: TGTGCCAGCAGCGTAGTAGGCTCACCCCTCCACTTT. Protein sequence: CASSVVGSPLHF. The whole variable domain, remainder taken from reference TRBV9 and TRBJ1-6, is DSGVTQTPKHLITATGQRVTLRCSPRSGDLSVYWYQQSLDQGLQFLIQYYNGEERAKGNILERFSAQQFPDLHSELNLSSLELGDSALYFCASSVVGSPLHFGNGTRLTVT.

Ten or more counts support this clonotype. The rearrangement uses TRBV10-3 and TRBJ2-1, with a tentative D call TRBD2 (6 bases). CDR3 length equals 16 residues. Germline CDR1 and CDR2: ENHRY and SYGVKD. V was cut by 0 bases and J by 4 bases, with 13 bases left in between. The CDR3 nucleotides read TGTGCCATCAGTGAGTCTGGAGGGGACCCTTACAATGAGCAGTTCTTC. It translates to CAISESGGDPYNEQFF.

The chain carries TRBV6-5 and TRBJ2-7; tentatively, D is TRBD2 (5 bases). Trimming took off 2 bases at V and 3 bases at J, with 11 bases between the two ends. The CDR3 length is 14 residues. The germline V gene encodes CDR1 MNHEY and CDR2 SVGAGI. The CDR3 reads CASSYAGPGYEQYF. As DNA, the CDR3 is TGTGCCAGCAGTTACGCGGGCCCAGGCTACGAGCAGTACTTC.

The rearrangement uses TRBV4-3 and TRBJ2-1; 8 bases fit TRBD2. The ends lost 3 bases at V and 4 bases at J; junction bases unmatched: 8. CDR3 length equals 16 residues. The germline V gene encodes CDR1 LGHNA and CDR2 YSLEER. Here the CDR3 DNA reads TGCGCCAGCAGCCAGACCGGGACTAGTGCATACAATGAGCAGTTCTTC. This gives the protein CASSQTGTSAYNEQFF.

This clonotype was picked up many times. V usage is TRBV29-1 and J usage is TRBJ1-1, with 10 bases that match TRBD1. CDR1 and CDR2 (germline): SQVTM, ANQGSEA. The V gene end was trimmed by 7 bases and the J gene end by 4 bases; junction bases not matched to a gene: 6. This CDR3 has 13 amino acids. The CDR3 here is CSEGDRGSTEAFF. The CDR3 nucleotides read TGCAGCGAAGGGGACAGGGGATCCACTGAAGCTTTCTTT.

Only a few counts were recorded for this clonotype. The chain recombines TRBV6-2 or TRBV6-3 with TRBJ1-2, with D perhaps TRBD1 (5 bases). This CDR3 has 16 residues. Germline CDR1 is MNHEY and CDR2 is SVGEGT. The ends were cut back, 7 bases at V and 4 bases at J, with 22 bases in the middle. CDR3 DNA: TGTGCCAGCACCGGTGGAAAGTGGGGGTCGGGCTATGGCTACACCTTC. This sequence encodes CASTGGKWGSGYGYTF.

V usage is TRBV20-1 and J usage is TRBJ1-3, with 7 bases lining up with TRBD1. V lost 0 bases, J lost 0 bases, and 8 bases stayed unmatched. CDR1 DFQATT and CDR2 SNEGSKA come from the germline V gene (reference sequence). This CDR3 has 17 residues. CDR3 sequence (DNA): TGCAGTGCTAGAGATTTAAGAGGGGGCACCTCTGGAAACACCATATATTTT. It encodes CSARDLRGGTSGNTIYF.

Concerning this clonotype itself: One end of the junction is discordant with germline, which a read error may explain. The V gene is TRBV29-1, the J gene TRBJ1-5; the match to TRBD1 covers 7 bases. There are 13 residues in the CDR3. CDR1 and CDR2 (germline): SQVTM, ANQGSEA. This CDR3 is CSVGRGEDQSQHF. For the CDR3, the DNA is TGCAGCGTTGGCAGGGGGGAGGATCAGTCCCAGCATTTT.

This clonotype was seen a few times. The chain couples TRBV14 to TRBJ2-7, with 12 bases fitting TRBD2. CDR1 and CDR2 (germline): SGHDN, FVKESK. The CDR3 is made up of 15 amino acids. V gave up 2 bases and J gave up 3 bases; unmatched junction bases: 2. CDR3 in amino acids: CASSQRTSGIYEQYF. CDR3 DNA sequence: TGTGCCAGCAGCCAACGGACTAGCGGGATCTACGAGCAGTACTTC.

The V and J genes are TRBV7-3 and TRBJ2-3, with D tentatively TRBD2 (6 bases). The CDR3 loop spans 20 amino acids. The germline CDR1 and CDR2 sequences are SGHTA and FQGTGA. Trimming cost V 2 bases and J 2 bases, with 26 bases left between them. CDR3 sequence (DNA): TGTGCCAGCAGCTTATTTAGCGGCGGAGGGATAGCCGGATTCACAGATACGCAGTATTTT. It specifies CASSLFSGGGIAGFTDTQYF.

This clonotype has at least ten counts. The chain carries TRBV3-1 and TRBJ2-7; no definite D call. This CDR3 comprises 12 residues. Trimming removed 2 bases at V and 5 bases at J, with 7 bases between. Germline CDR1 is LGHDT and CDR2 is YNNKEL (reference sequence). The CDR3 DNA sequence: TGTGCCAGCAGCCAAATAAAACACGAGCAGTACTTC. It yields the protein CASSQIKHEQYF.

This sequence joins TRBV28 and TRBJ2-1; TRBD1 is a possible D gene (5 bases). V lost 7 bases to trimming and J lost 9 bases, with 19 bases between them. The CDR3 is 14 amino acids. Germline lookup yields CDR1 MDHEN and CDR2 SYDVKM. CDR3 sequence reads: CASMGRERPGEQFF. The CDR3 DNA sequence: TGTGCCAGCATGGGCAGGGAACGGCCTGGTGAGCAGTTCTTC.

This clonotype came up a few times. The gene calls are TRBV4-1 and TRBJ2-1; tentative D call: TRBD2 (6 bases). CDR3 length: 13 residues. V was shortened by 1 base and J by 10 bases, with 11 bases between the two germline ends. CDR1 is MGHRA, CDR2 YSYEKL, per germline. In DNA, the CDR3 is TGCGCCAGCAGCCAAGGTCTGGGACTCGAGCAGTTCTTC. Its translation: CASSQGLGLEQFF.

This clonotype was seen a few times. The rearrangement links TRBV20-1 to TRBJ1-2; D unclear. This CDR3 has 14 amino acids. Germline lookup yields CDR1 DFQATT and CDR2 SNEGSKA (reference sequence). V lost 5 bases to trimming and J lost 2 bases, with 15 bases between them. CDR3 coding DNA: TGCAGTGCTGGCGCCCGGGAGGTAAACTATGGCTACACCTTC. Translation: CSAGAREVNYGYTF.

The rearrangement links TRBV20-1 to TRBJ2-7; a weak D match, TRBD1 (6 bases). Per the germline V gene, CDR1 is DFQATT and CDR2 is SNEGSKA (reference sequence). V lost 3 bases to trimming and J lost 3 bases, with 12 bases between them. CDR3 length: 13 amino acids. The CDR3 reads CSARSQGLYEQYF. In DNA form, the CDR3 reads TGCAGTGCTAGGTCTCAGGGGCTCTACGAGCAGTACTTC.